This is a list of T cell receptor beta chains from one sample in a study of T cell responses to AZD1222 COVID-19 vaccine. Sequenced by immunoSEQ multiplex PCR; TCRdb stores in-frame clones only, minus some. This table holds under 150,000 clones, 90% to 95% found once. The material sequenced was peripheral blood, taken on day 0 of AZD1222 vaccination. These receptors were taken from an adult in good health. Each CDR3 is given with its conserved first and last residue. Fields, in order: clone size, D gene, V gene, CDR3 length, J gene, CDR3 protein, CDR3 DNA. The D gene is left open where the match is weak. Size is omitted from some rows. Given values are once, few, many or a class for expanded clones.

-,TRBD1,TRBV6-2/TRBV6-3,18,TRBJ1-1,CASSYLSPGTGANTEAFF,TGTGCCAGCAGTTACCTCAGTCCCGGGACAGGGGCGAACACTGAAGCTTTCTTT
-,-,TRBV7-9,14,TRBJ1-2,CASSLGDRSYGYTF,TGTGCCAGCAGCTTAGGAGACAGAAGCTATGGCTACACCTTC
-,-,TRBV7-6,15,TRBJ2-5,CASSRERQTKETQYF,TGTGCCAGCAGCCGGGAAAGACAGACCAAAGAGACCCAGTACTTC
-,TRBD1,TRBV29-1,14,TRBJ1-1,CSARDSFVDTEAFF,TGCAGCGCCCGGGACAGTTTCGTGGACACTGAAGCTTTCTTT
-,-,TRBV7-2,15,TRBJ2-3,CASSLVWAVTDTQYF,TGTGCCAGCAGCTTAGTGTGGGCCGTCACAGATACGCAGTATTTT
many,TRBD2,TRBV20-1,14,TRBJ2-5,CSASPAGVRETQYF,TGCAGTGCTAGTCCAGCGGGAGTGAGGGAGACCCAGTACTTC
-,-,TRBV20-1,16,TRBJ2-2,CSASLLQAPNTGELFF,TGCAGTGCTAGTCTTTTGCAGGCTCCGAACACCGGGGAGCTGTTTTTT
-,-,TRBV27,15,TRBJ1-1,CASSVQGEVNTEAFF,TGTGCCAGCAGTGTACAGGGAGAGGTGAACACTGAAGCTTTCTTT
-,TRBD1,TRBV27,15,TRBJ1-2,CASSPDRGYAYGYTF,TGTGCCAGCAGTCCGGACAGGGGTTATGCCTATGGCTACACCTTC
-,TRBD1,TRBV10-3,15,TRBJ1-6,CAISPTGPSYSPLHF,TGTGCCATCAGTCCGACAGGGCCGTCTTACTCACCCCTCCACTTT
-,-,TRBV25-1,15,TRBJ2-3,CASEGVTGSTDTQYF,TGTGCCAGCGAGGGGGTGACAGGATCCACAGATACGCAGTATTTT
few,-,TRBV19,13,TRBJ1-4,CASSWLTNEKLFF,TGTGCCAGTAGTTGGCTGACTAATGAAAAACTGTTTTTT
-,TRBD1,TRBV5-6,13,TRBJ1-6,CASSHGTGAFLHF,TGTGCCAGCAGCCATGGGACAGGAGCCTTCCTCCACTTT
-,TRBD2,TRBV28,15,TRBJ2-7,CASSPPSGGSYEQYF,TGTGCCAGCAGCCCCCCTAGCGGGGGCTCCTACGAGCAGTACTTC
-,TRBD2,TRBV29-1,17,TRBJ2-3,CSGSGLAEPPIGDTQYF,TGCAGCGGCTCGGGGCTAGCGGAGCCCCCGATTGGAGATACGCAGTATTTT
-,-,TRBV29-1,13,TRBJ2-7,CSVATLSSYEQYF,TGCAGCGTTGCGACCCTGAGCTCCTACGAGCAGTACTTC
-,-,TRBV10-3,15,TRBJ1-2,CAISESNVWVEGYTF,TGTGCCATCAGTGAGTCGAATGTTTGGGTGGAGGGCTACACCTTC
-,-,TRBV5-4,14,TRBJ1-5,CASSLKGGGQPQHF,TGTGCCAGCAGCTTAAAAGGGGGTGGTCAGCCCCAGCATTTT
-,-,TRBV19,12,TRBJ1-5,CASSIEVGPQHF,TGTGCCAGTAGTATAGAGGTTGGGCCCCAGCATTTT
-,-,TRBV6-5,13,TRBJ2-2,CAVRGPNTGELFF,TGTGCCGTTCGGGGGCCGAACACCGGGGAGCTGTTTTTT
-,TRBD1,TRBV7-7,17,TRBJ2-5,CASSLPGQGGFEETQYF,TGTGCCAGCAGCCTACCCGGACAGGGAGGTTTCGAAGAGACCCAGTACTTC
-,TRBD1,TRBV6-5,16,TRBJ1-6,CASSYPTGSGGSPLHF,TGTGCCAGCAGTTACCCGACAGGGTCGGGAGGGTCACCCCTCCACTTT
-,-,TRBV5-4,12,TRBJ1-6,CAGAGADSPLHF,TGTGCGGGGGCGGGGGCTGATTCACCCCTCCACTTT
-,-,TRBV12-3/TRBV12-4,12,TRBJ2-7,CASSLQGREQYF,TGTGCCAGCAGTTTACAGGGGCGCGAGCAGTACTTC
-,TRBD1,TRBV7-9,15,TRBJ1-2,CASSLAVGTGDGYTF,TGTGCCAGCAGCTTAGCCGTTGGGACAGGGGATGGCTACACCTTC
once,-,TRBV7-8,14,TRBJ1-5,CASSLPGFNQPQHF,TGTGCCAGCAGCTTACCAGGGTTCAATCAGCCCCAGCATTTT
-,TRBD2,TRBV9,16,TRBJ2-2,CASSSSAGYSTGELFF,TGTGCCAGCAGCTCCTCAGCGGGATATAGCACCGGGGAGCTGTTTTTT
-,-,TRBV28,17,TRBJ1-5,CASSLIYDSPANQPQHF,TGTGCCAGCAGTTTAATTTATGACAGCCCAGCAAATCAGCCCCAGCATTTT
-,-,TRBV7-9,14,TRBJ1-2,CASSSTITGHGYTF,TGTGCCAGCAGCTCCACCATCACAGGGCATGGCTACACCTTC
once,-,TRBV30,16,TRBJ1-5,CAWSPQGRLNNQPQHF,TGTGCCTGGAGCCCACAGGGAAGGCTTAACAATCAGCCCCAGCATTTT
-,-,TRBV6-5,14,TRBJ2-7,CASSYYEGSYEQYF,TGTGCCAGCAGTTACTATGAGGGGTCCTACGAGCAGTACTTC
-,TRBD2,TRBV9,18,TRBJ2-1,CASSVGLAGGNSYNEQFF,TGTGCCAGCAGCGTAGGCCTAGCGGGAGGGAACTCCTACAATGAGCAGTTCTTC
-,-,TRBV7-9,12,TRBJ1-1,CASSLPSSGAFF,TGTGCCAGCAGCTTACCCTCTTCCGGAGCTTTCTTT
-,TRBD1,TRBV5-1,16,TRBJ1-2,CASSLIPGQITYGYTF,TGCGCCAGCAGCTTAATCCCGGGACAGATCACCTATGGCTACACCTTC
-,-,TRBV9,11,TRBJ2-3,CASSAVDTQYF,TGTGCCAGCAGCGCGGTGGATACGCAGTATTTT
-,-,TRBV11-2,14,TRBJ2-2,CASSLELGIGELFF,TGTGCCAGCAGCTTAGAATTAGGGATCGGGGAGCTGTTTTTT
-,-,TRBV5-4,16,TRBJ1-6,CASSKLGEGRNSPLHF,TGTGCCAGCAGCAAGCTCGGGGAGGGTAGGAATTCACCCCTCCACTTT
-,-,TRBV5-1,15,TRBJ1-2,CASSFVADGPYGYTF,TGCGCCAGCAGCTTTGTGGCGGACGGACCCTATGGCTACACCTTC
-,TRBD2,TRBV5-1,15,TRBJ2-1,CASSLGLADYNEQFF,TGCGCCAGCAGCTTGGGACTAGCGGATTACAATGAGCAGTTCTTC
-,-,TRBV4-1,14,TRBJ1-5,CASSHAGEAQPQHF,TGCGCCAGCAGCCACGCGGGGGAGGCACAGCCCCAGCATTTT
-,-,TRBV28,15,TRBJ1-5,CASSLYRASNQPQHF,TGTGCCAGCAGTTTATACAGGGCTAGCAATCAGCCCCAGCATTTT
-,TRBD1,TRBV19,17,TRBJ1-2,CASTPSGTGGRSYGYTF,TGTGCCAGTACCCCATCCGGGACAGGGGGCCGCAGCTATGGCTACACCTTC
few,-,TRBV28,12,TRBJ2-7,CAPPRATYEQYF,TGTGCCCCCCCCAGGGCCACCTACGAGCAGTACTTC
-,TRBD1,TRBV28,15,TRBJ1-2,CASSRDSYFTYGYTF,TGTGCCAGCTCCCGGGACAGCTATTTTACGTATGGCTACACCTTC
-,-,TRBV1,17,TRBJ1-1,CTSSHTRDRGMNTEAFF,TGCACCAGCAGCCACACCCGGGACAGGGGTATGAACACTGAAGCTTTCTTT
-,-,TRBV7-2,13,TRBJ2-1,CASSLDLVREQFF,TGTGCCAGCAGCTTAGATTTAGTTCGCGAGCAGTTCTTC
-,-,TRBV7-2,14,TRBJ2-2,CASMPGLNTGELFF,TGTGCCAGCATGCCAGGACTGAACACCGGGGAGCTGTTTTTT
-,-,TRBV28,12,TRBJ1-3,CASSLSGNTIYF,TGTGCCAGCAGTTTATCTGGAAACACCATATATTTT
-,-,TRBV5-1,14,TRBJ1-5,CASSSGDEGQPQHF,TGCGCCAGCAGCTCCGGGGATGAGGGTCAGCCCCAGCATTTT
-,-,TRBV4-2,15,TRBJ2-5,CASSQGQGTQETQYF,TGTGCCAGCAGCCAAGGCCAGGGGACACAAGAGACCCAGTACTTC
-,TRBD2,TRBV15,16,TRBJ2-1,CATSRSSSGRPNEQFF,TGTGCCACCAGCAGATCTTCTAGCGGGAGGCCCAATGAGCAGTTCTTC
-,-,TRBV5-4,15,TRBJ1-2,CASSLGAGSQRGYTF,TGTGCCAGCAGCTTGGGGGCAGGGTCGCAACGCGGCTACACCTTC
-,-,TRBV10-3,13,TRBJ1-2,CAISDGPGVGYTF,TGTGCCATCAGTGACGGTCCAGGGGTTGGCTACACCTTC
few,-,TRBV6-5,14,TRBJ1-3,CASMRKSSGNTIYF,TGTGCCAGCATGCGCAAGAGCTCTGGAAACACCATATATTTT
-,-,TRBV12-5,18,TRBJ2-7,CASGLVRQEQLLGDEQYF,TGTGCTAGTGGTTTGGTTCGACAGGAACAACTCCTCGGCGACGAGCAGTACTTC
-,TRBD1,TRBV7-2,15,TRBJ2-3,CASSWGGQGADTQYF,TGTGCCAGCAGCTGGGGGGGACAGGGGGCAGATACGCAGTATTTT
-,-,TRBV21-1,12,TRBJ1-5,CASKGGDQPQHF,TGTGCCAGCAAAGGGGGAGATCAGCCCCAGCATTTT
-,-,TRBV5-8,13,TRBJ1-1,CASSLGPSPEAFF,TGTGCCAGCAGTTTAGGACCAAGCCCTGAAGCTTTCTTT